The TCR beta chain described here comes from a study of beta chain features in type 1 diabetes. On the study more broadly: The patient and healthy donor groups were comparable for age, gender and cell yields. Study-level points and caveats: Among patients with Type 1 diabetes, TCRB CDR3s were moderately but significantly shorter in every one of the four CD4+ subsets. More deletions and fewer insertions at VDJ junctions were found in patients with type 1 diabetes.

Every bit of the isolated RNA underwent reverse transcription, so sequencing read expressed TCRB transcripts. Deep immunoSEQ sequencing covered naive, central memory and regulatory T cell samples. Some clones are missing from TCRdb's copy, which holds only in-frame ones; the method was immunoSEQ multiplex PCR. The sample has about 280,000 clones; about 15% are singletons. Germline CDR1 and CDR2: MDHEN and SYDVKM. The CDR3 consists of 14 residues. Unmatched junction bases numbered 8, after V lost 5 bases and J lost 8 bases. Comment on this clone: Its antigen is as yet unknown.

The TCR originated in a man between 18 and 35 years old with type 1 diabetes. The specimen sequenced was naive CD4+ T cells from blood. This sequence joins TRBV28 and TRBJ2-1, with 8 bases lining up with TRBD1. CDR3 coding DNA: TGTGCCAGCAGTAGGACAGGGATCATGGATGAGCAGTTCTTC. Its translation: CASSRTGIMDEQFF. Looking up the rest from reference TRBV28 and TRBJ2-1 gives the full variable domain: DVKVTQSSRYLVKRTGEKVFLECVQDMDHENMFWYRQDPGLGLRLIYFSYDVKMKEKGDIPEGYSVSREKKERFSLILESASTNQTSMYLCASSRTGIMDEQFFGPGTRLTVL.